The clone carrying this T cell receptor (beta chain) was seen just once. This sample stems from a study of technical replicates of blood from four donors. The CDR3 extends over 17 amino acids. The V and J ends lost 1 base and 0 bases, in that order; junction bases with no gene match: 5. Per the germline V gene, CDR1 is SGHAT and CDR2 is FQNNGV. The repertoire was sequenced with immunoSEQ multiplex PCR; TCRdb's copy has only in-frame clones and lacks some. The top ten hold 10% to 15% of the sample, which has some 17,000 clones, around 90% seen once. The chain carries TRBV11-2 and TRBJ2-7; 11 bases line up with TRBD2. The clonotype originates from a human donor in good health. Source material: PBMCs. The CDR3 DNA sequence: TGTGCCAGCAGCTTAGGGCTAGCGGGAGGTATCTCCTACGAGCAGTACTTC. It is translated as CASSLGLAGGISYEQYF.